The entry below gives a single T cell receptor (beta chain) sequence along with its context. Antigen specificity is unknown. cDNA synthesis used the whole RNA isolate, giving expressed TCRB sequences. Clones were read by immunoSEQ multiplex PCR, and TCRdb kept only the in-frame ones, dropping some. This sample yields around 160,000 clones, of which about 50% are seen a single time; 0.35% to 0.5% belongs to the top ten. J lost 4 bases, V lost 3 bases, and 11 bases had no gene match. The CDR3 runs 16 residues. The germline CDR1 and CDR2 sequences are SGHRS and YFSETQ. These data are taken from a study of beta chain features in type 1 diabetes. Study details: Under 140,000,000 sorted cells were examined across all samples.

Broader study findings: Whether TCRB rearrangement is influenced by HLA type went unresolved here. The VDJ junctions of type 1 diabetes patients carried fewer insertions and more deletions.

Only one heparinised blood draw was taken per donor, and its volume averaged roughly 0.12 L. The source of this sequence is a man younger than 35 in good health. The chain has TRBV5-1 and TRBJ2-5; 8 bases align to TRBD1. Sequences were obtained from Tregs from blood. DNA for the CDR3: TGCGCCAGCAGCTCCCGCAGGAGACAGGGGAGAGAGACCCAGTACTTC. Its protein product is CASSSRRRQGRETQYF.